The T cell receptor (beta chain) described here comes from a study of T cells in Graves' hyperthyroidism and ophthalmopathy. Diagnoses were made from clinical symptoms, serum measures (thyroxine and TRAb), thyroid ultrasound and orbital computed tomography. Study-wide results and caveats: Progression to ophthalmopathy was predicted a median of 6.5 months early. Blood held most thyroid clonotypes expanded above 0.001 frequency.

The CDR3 consists of 14 residues. Germline-derived CDR1 and CDR2 are SQVTM and ANQGSEA. V shed 7 bases and J shed 5 bases, with 17 bases lying between them. Amplified regions were TCR beta CDR3 sequences from RNA transcripts. HTBI primers drove first-round RT-PCR of the TCR CDR3. In TCRdb, the multiplex PCR reads were re-called with MiXCR into one record per CDR3 protein. The sample lists 650,000 to 800,000 distinct CDR3 sequences, 45% occurring once. This clonotype was picked up many times. What it binds is unknown. The sequencing input was peripheral blood or thyroid tissue (not recorded which). This receptor was obtained from an adult man with Graves' disease, either hyperthyroidism or ophthalmopathy (not recorded which). The gene calls are TRBV29-1 and TRBJ1-4; TRBD1 is a possible D gene (5 bases). The chain's CDR3 is CSAEERGRNEKLFF. CDR3 nucleotide sequence: TGCAGCGCCGAGGAGCGGGGCCGGAATGAAAAACTGTTTTTT.